These 4 T cell receptor beta chains originate from one sample sequenced in a study of T cells expressing NK-cell markers. TCRdb reprocessed the 5' RACE reads and stores each CDR3 protein as one record, lacking DNA. This sample's table reports a few hundred thousand distinct CDR3 sequences. Sequencing was carried out using blood T cells: a sorted CD56 or NKG2C T cell subset, CD4+ or CD8+ T cells, or bulk PBMC T cells (not recorded which). The receptor source for this set is a man aged 18 to 69 in good health.

The chain employs TRBV5-1 and TRBJ1-1; no DNA is available, so the TRBD1 call from TCRdb remains unchecked. Germline assignment: CDR1 SGHRS and CDR2 YFSETQ. CDR3 size: 14 residues. CDR3 sequence: CASSLVTGQGSAFF.

V usage is TRBV10-3 and J usage is TRBJ1-2; TCRdb calls TRBD1, which cannot be checked without DNA. This CDR3 region has 15 residues. Germline V CDR1 and CDR2: ENHRY, SYGVKD. The CDR3 protein is CATALALGAYHGYTF.

This CDR3 is CASSLELGRGGTEAFF. The rearrangement links TRBV5-1 to TRBJ1-1. Germline lookup yields CDR1 SGHRS and CDR2 YFSETQ. The CDR3 is 16 amino acids.

The chain recombines TRBV29-1 with TRBJ2-5; absent DNA, TCRdb's TRBD2 call cannot be checked. The CDR3 spans 16 residues. CDR1 and CDR2 from the germline V gene are SQVTM and ANQGSEA. Here the CDR3 reads CSVAAGLAGGPGTQYF. The whole variable domain, filled in from reference TRBV29-1 and TRBJ2-5, reads SAVISQKPSRDICQRGTSLTIQCQVDSQVTMMFWYRQQPGQSLTLIATANQGSEATYESGFVIDKFPISRPNLTFSTLTVSNMSPEDSSIYLCSVAAGLAGGPGTQYFGPGTRLLVL.